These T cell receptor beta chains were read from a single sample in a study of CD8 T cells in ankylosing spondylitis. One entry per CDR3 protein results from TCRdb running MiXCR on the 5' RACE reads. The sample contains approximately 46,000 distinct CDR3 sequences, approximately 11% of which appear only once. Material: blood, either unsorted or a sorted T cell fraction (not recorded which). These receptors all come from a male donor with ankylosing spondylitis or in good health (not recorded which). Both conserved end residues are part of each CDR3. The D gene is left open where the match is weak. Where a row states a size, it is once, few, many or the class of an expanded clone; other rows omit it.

CDR3 protein: CASSWGQGAEAFF
D gene: NA
V gene: TRBV5-1
clone size: few
J gene: TRBJ1-1

CDR3 protein: CASSFTASSYEQYF
D gene: NA
V gene: TRBV5-1
clone size: few
J gene: TRBJ2-7

CDR3 protein: CASSSGDRGTAQPQHF
D gene: TRBD1
V gene: TRBV5-5
clone size: many
J gene: TRBJ1-5

CDR3 protein: CASSSGRQAAIYF
D gene: NA
V gene: TRBV5-1
clone size: many
J gene: TRBJ1-3

CDR3 protein: CASSRSTGTNYGYTF
D gene: TRBD1
V gene: TRBV7-2
clone size: NA
J gene: TRBJ1-2

CDR3 protein: CASSERESGYTF
D gene: NA
V gene: TRBV2
clone size: many
J gene: TRBJ1-2

CDR3 protein: CASRRNTEAFF
D gene: NA
V gene: TRBV25-1
clone size: many
J gene: TRBJ1-1

CDR3 protein: CASSPRRLGQETQYF
D gene: NA
V gene: TRBV7-2
clone size: few
J gene: TRBJ2-5

CDR3 protein: CASSIGVGGKEQFF
D gene: NA
V gene: TRBV19
clone size: NA
J gene: TRBJ2-1

CDR3 protein: CSARDIIAGWDVNEQFF
D gene: TRBD2
V gene: TRBV20-1
clone size: many
J gene: TRBJ2-1

CDR3 protein: CASNRRANRGRAGELFF
D gene: TRBD1
V gene: TRBV6-1
clone size: many
J gene: TRBJ2-2

CDR3 protein: CSIVAGLLNYGYTF
D gene: NA
V gene: TRBV29-1
clone size: once
J gene: TRBJ1-2

CDR3 protein: CATNAGRSGNSPLHF
D gene: NA
V gene: TRBV19
clone size: few
J gene: TRBJ1-6

CDR3 protein: CATSDLGRGSETQYF
D gene: NA
V gene: TRBV24-1
clone size: many
J gene: TRBJ2-5

CDR3 protein: CASSLAGVVRNEQFF
D gene: NA
V gene: TRBV12-3/TRBV12-4
clone size: few
J gene: TRBJ2-1

CDR3 protein: CASSLVGQGPDTQYF
D gene: TRBD1
V gene: TRBV7-2
clone size: few
J gene: TRBJ2-3

CDR3 protein: CATSKSGAGETQYF
D gene: NA
V gene: TRBV24-1
clone size: many
J gene: TRBJ2-5

CDR3 protein: CSVGGVNTGELFF
D gene: NA
V gene: TRBV29-1
clone size: many
J gene: TRBJ2-2

CDR3 protein: CASRGTGGYNEQFF
D gene: TRBD2
V gene: TRBV2
clone size: few
J gene: TRBJ2-1

CDR3 protein: CASSYGDAWNEQFF
D gene: NA
V gene: TRBV6-5
clone size: medium-sized
J gene: TRBJ2-1

CDR3 protein: CASEGRGTDTQYF
D gene: NA
V gene: TRBV3-1
clone size: many
J gene: TRBJ2-3

CDR3 protein: CASSDSGSAGAGGYTF
D gene: NA
V gene: TRBV4-2
clone size: medium-sized
J gene: TRBJ1-2

CDR3 protein: CASSVLRDGIQPQHF
D gene: NA
V gene: TRBV2
clone size: many
J gene: TRBJ1-5

CDR3 protein: CSASSGSGGYTF
D gene: NA
V gene: TRBV20-1
clone size: few
J gene: TRBJ1-2

CDR3 protein: CASSITQLDSANTGELFF
D gene: NA
V gene: TRBV19
clone size: many
J gene: TRBJ2-2

CDR3 protein: CASSLDGTGPSYEQYF
D gene: TRBD1
V gene: TRBV5-1
clone size: many
J gene: TRBJ2-7

CDR3 protein: CASSRASGEVGTQYF
D gene: TRBD2
V gene: TRBV12-3/TRBV12-4
clone size: NA
J gene: TRBJ2-3

CDR3 protein: CASSLDPTGANEKLFF
D gene: NA
V gene: TRBV5-1
clone size: many
J gene: TRBJ1-4

CDR3 protein: CASSQGRGVYF
D gene: NA
V gene: TRBV3-1
clone size: many
J gene: TRBJ2-3

CDR3 protein: CASSQTGYEQYF
D gene: NA
V gene: TRBV6-5
clone size: many
J gene: TRBJ2-7

CDR3 protein: CASSYSGQGRQPQHF
D gene: TRBD1
V gene: TRBV6-5
clone size: many
J gene: TRBJ1-5

CDR3 protein: CASSFRQVTGELFF
D gene: NA
V gene: TRBV5-1
clone size: NA
J gene: TRBJ2-2

CDR3 protein: CASSQLGTGLFSYEQYF
D gene: TRBD1
V gene: TRBV7-2
clone size: NA
J gene: TRBJ2-7

CDR3 protein: CASSRGQAGQYF
D gene: TRBD1
V gene: TRBV3-1
clone size: many
J gene: TRBJ2-7

CDR3 protein: CAIHDTRDPRQGDYGYTF
D gene: NA
V gene: TRBV10-3
clone size: many
J gene: TRBJ1-2

CDR3 protein: CASSFPGRGGSSTDTQYF
D gene: TRBD2
V gene: TRBV7-6
clone size: few
J gene: TRBJ2-3

CDR3 protein: CASSLAAGYEQYF
D gene: NA
V gene: TRBV5-1
clone size: many
J gene: TRBJ2-7